Given below is one TCR beta chain in context. No antigen is known for it. This record comes from a study of T cells expressing NK-cell markers (dated by TCRdb to the early 2020s). For the wider study: In sorted CD3+CD56+NKG2C+, CD3+CD56+NKG2C- and CD3+CD56-NKG2C+ T-cell subsets from about 8 donors, TCR beta-chain repertoires were profiled. Seven of the eight sequenced donors were HCMV-seropositive and one was HCMV-seronegative. All eight donors whose samples were sequenced were randomly selected healthy volunteers, three of them men and five women. Illumina HiSeq 2000/2500, MiSeq or NextSeq was used to sequence libraries as 2 x 150 bp reads. What the study reported, not specific to this receptor: It remained unclear whether the expanded NKG2C-expressing T cell clones were specific for HCMV antigens. Those dominant clonotypes were again the most abundant among CD3+CD56-NKG2C+ cells in several donors, at about 28.3-60.1%. In six donors, the dominant CD3+CD56+NKG2C+ clonotypes were among the top 10 CD8+ clonotypes and accounted for roughly 1.0-8% of CD8+ T cells.

Sequencing took place on an Illumina HiSeq 2000. TCR beta cDNA libraries were prepared using 5'RACE template switching, which introduced a universal primer site and unique molecular identifiers. Priming for cDNA synthesis came from the TCR beta constant segment, and two successive PCR amplification steps followed. In the authors' own workflow: MIGEC handled demultiplexing of the reads and grouping by UMI, while MiTCR was used to assemble and quantify clonotypes. Only TCR cDNA sequences supported by at least two reads were kept to exclude erroneous sequences. The tcR package was used for downstream repertoire analysis, and clonotypes were matched across fractions by CDR3 nucleotide sequence plus V segment. VDJmatch was used to annotate antigen specificity against VDJdb, with one amino acid substitution in CDR3 allowed. Once TCRdb had reprocessed the reads, it stored one entry per CDR3 protein sequence and supplied no DNA. The V and J calls and clone size come from TCRdb's table, not from the authors' own analysis. The table kept for this sample lists a few hundred thousand distinct CDR3 sequences. Around 0.4% of the sample is held by the ten biggest clonotypes.

HCMV-specific IgG was detected in serum with a commercial ELISA kit to determine HCMV serostatus. Ficoll density gradient centrifugation was used to isolate peripheral blood mononuclear cells from blood. Measured from the cysteine to the phenylalanine, the CDR3 is 15 residues long. Only the protein is available. According to the germline V gene, CDR1 reads MDHEN and CDR2 reads SYDVKM. Source material: blood T cells: a sorted CD56 or NKG2C T cell subset, CD4+ or CD8+ T cells, or bulk PBMC T cells (not recorded which). The TCR originated in a man between 18 and 35 years old in good health. Donor details come from another sample of the same person, matched by shared clones. The chain employs TRBV28 and TRBJ2-1; TCRdb's D call, TRBD2, is unchecked because there is no DNA. CDR3 region: CASRLLAGGTNEQFF.